This TCR beta chain was recorded in a study of blood T cell repertoires in COVID-19. Overall study context: Acute and convalescent COVID-19 specimens originated in the United States, Italy and Spain.

In germline, CDR1 is SEHNR, CDR2 FQNEAQ (reference sequence). This CDR3 contains 14 residues. Trimming removed 1 base from V and 0 bases from J, with 6 bases in between. Under the authors' procedure: Reference gene primer amplification gave estimated nucleated cell counts. Here immunoSEQ multiplex PCR was the method, and the copy in TCRdb shows in-frame clones only, minus some. That table furnishes V, J and clone size, whereas the DNA furnished D and trimming. Among about 80,000 clones listed, roughly 89% were seen once. Sequenced material: peripheral blood. The chain combines TRBV7-9 with TRBJ1-2, with no clear D. This TCR came from a woman over 75 with active or convalescent COVID-19. The CDR3 nucleotides are TGTGCCAGCAGCTTAGACAGAGCTAACTATGGCTACACCTTC. Encoded protein: CASSLDRANYGYTF.